This T cell receptor (beta chain) comes out of a study of blood T cell repertoires in COVID-19. Overall study context: PBMCs, B-cell-depleted T cells, or T cells provided the cDNA or gDNA that made up the material.

CDR3 length: 16 amino acids. With V trimmed by 5 bases and J by 4 bases, 11 bases remained unmatched. Germline loops: CDR1 SEHNR, CDR2 FQNEAQ (reference sequence). In the study's own analysis: Reference gene primer amplification yielded estimated nucleated cell counts. Data came from immunoSEQ multiplex PCR; TCRdb stores just in-frame clones and leaves some out. Clone size and V and J calls were adopted from that table, with D and trimming inferred from the DNA. The top ten hold 3% to 4.5% of the sample, which has about 120,000 clones, roughly 84% seen once. The chain couples TRBV7-9 to TRBJ1-3; 7 nucleotides align to TRBD1. Sequenced sample: PBMCs or T cells enriched from blood (not recorded which). The TCR was taken from a woman between 25 and 40 years old who had recovered from COVID-19. CDR3 protein: CASSPPTGFAGNTIYF. The CDR3 DNA reads as TGTGCCAGCAGCCCTCCGACAGGGTTTGCCGGAAACACCATATATTTT.